Each of the 28 T cell receptor beta chains below was sequenced from the same sample in a study of blood T cell repertoires in COVID-19 (dated by TCRdb to between 2020 and 2021). The method behind the library was the immunoSEQ multiplex PCR assay. Entries here come from immuneACCESS through TCRdb and include only in-frame sequences with V and J called. Some clones fail to appear in such tables; in the studies checked, an unresolved V gene covers under half of the shortfall, and the cause of the remainder is unknown. The sample data list roughly 160,000 clones, and approximately 87% of these were observed just once. The ten largest clones represent around 10% of the sample. Sequenced: peripheral blood. All receptors come from a woman in her seventies with COVID-19, enrolled during active disease.

In its sample, this clone was seen once. This sequence joins TRBV9 and TRBJ1-5; D might be TRBD1 (6 bases). Trimming cost V 4 bases and J 7 bases, with 15 bases left between them. This CDR3 region has 14 residues. Germline CDR1 is SGDLS and CDR2 is YYNGEE. The CDR3 is CASSLGGLGQPQHF. The CDR3 DNA follows: TGTGCCAGCAGCCTAGGGGGGCTCGGGCAGCCCCAGCATTTT.

This chain connects TRBV6-4 to TRBJ1-2; 8 positions agree with TRBD1. This CDR3 region has 15 residues. The ends lost 6 bases at V and 4 bases at J; junction bases unmatched: 10. In germline, CDR1 is MRHNA, CDR2 SNTAGT. This chain's CDR3 is CASSLDRTGFYGYTF. The CDR3 nucleotides are TGTGCCAGCAGCCTGGACAGGACAGGGTTCTATGGCTACACCTTC.

The gene calls are TRBV30 and TRBJ2-7; a possible D gene is TRBD2 (6 bases). V dropped 2 bases and J dropped 1 base, with 12 bases sitting between them. CDR3 size: 14 residues. Germline V gene sequence: CDR1 GTSNPN, CDR2 SVGIG (reference sequence). Written as DNA, the CDR3 is TGTGCCTGGAGTCCAAGACTAGGTTCCTACGAGCAGTACTTC. It encodes CAWSPRLGSYEQYF.

The chain carries TRBV5-4 and TRBJ2-7, with a tentative D call TRBD1 (5 bases). V shed 1 base and J shed 5 bases, with 16 bases lying between them. CDR3 size: 15 residues. Looked up from germline, CDR1 is SGHNT and CDR2 is YYREEE (reference sequence). The CDR3 loop is CASSLSSAGRHEQYF. CDR3 sequence (DNA): TGTGCCAGCAGCTTGTCGTCGGCAGGGCGTCACGAGCAGTACTTC. The full variable domain, completed using reference TRBV5-4 and TRBJ2-7, is ETGVTQSPTHLIKTRGQQVTLRCSSQSGHNTVSWYQQALGQGPQFIFQYYREEENGRGNFPPRFSGLQFPNYSSELNVNALELDDSALYLCASSLSSAGRHEQYFGPGTRLTVT.

The chain recombines TRBV28 with TRBJ2-7; D might be TRBD2 (6 bases). CDR3 size: 14 residues. The germline gives CDR1 MDHEN, CDR2 SYDVKM. The V and J ends lost 5 bases and 2 bases respectively, with 13 bases between them. For the CDR3, the DNA is TGTGCCAGCAGTAACCGGGGGTTCACCTACGAGCAGTACTTC. Translation: CASSNRGFTYEQYF.

The chain uses TRBV19 and TRBJ2-1; 11 bases are a match to TRBD2. Trimming removed 5 bases from V and 6 bases from J; junction bases left unmatched: 6. In germline, CDR1 is LNHDA, CDR2 SQIVND (reference sequence). CDR3 length equals 15 residues. Here the CDR3 reads CASSVTSGETNEQFF. CDR3 nucleotides: TGTGCCAGTAGTGTGACTAGCGGGGAAACCAATGAGCAGTTCTTC.

CDR3 protein: CASSHEISYEQYF. CDR3 in DNA: TGTGCCAGCAGCCACGAGATCTCCTACGAGCAGTACTTC. The chain joins TRBV14 to TRBJ2-7; no reliable D call. The germline V gene has CDR1 SGHDN and CDR2 FVKESK. Trimming left V 3 bases short and J 0 bases short, with 6 bases between. This CDR3 has 13 residues. Based on the CDR3 plus reference TRBV14 and TRBJ2-7, the full variable domain is EAGVTQFPSHSVIEKGQTVTLRCDPISGHDNLYWYRRVMGKEIKFLLHFVKESKQDESGMPNNRFLAERTGGTYSTLKVQPAELEDSGVYFCASSHEISYEQYFGPGTRLTVT.

This clone has just one count. J is TRBJ1-2 and V is TRBV7-2; no definite D call. This CDR3 is built from 15 residues. Germline values: CDR1 SGHTA, CDR2 FQGNSA. The germline V and J ends were trimmed by 1 base and 1 base, with 10 bases remaining between them. The CDR3 DNA reads TGTGCCAGCAGCTTAGTTCGCGGTCTTAACTATGGCTACACCTTC. Amino acids: CASSLVRGLNYGYTF.

This chain links TRBV2 with TRBJ1-1, with TRBD1 identical over 7 bases. This CDR3 spans 13 amino acids. Germline CDR1 SNHLY, CDR2 FYNNEI. After removal of 0 bases from V and 10 bases from J, the junction contained 5 bases not matched to a gene. CDR3 sequence: CASSEARGLLAFF. DNA of the CDR3: TGTGCCAGCAGTGAAGCCAGGGGGTTGTTAGCTTTCTTT.

This sequence joins TRBV18 and TRBJ1-6; 7 bases fit TRBD1. The CDR3 is 20 residues long. V lost 5 bases to trimming and J lost 0 bases; unmatched junction nucleotides: 16. Germline lookup yields CDR1 KGHSH and CDR2 LQKENI. CDR3 DNA: TGTGCCAGCTCATCACGACCGACAGGGAACCGGAGCTCCTATAATTCACCCCTCCACTTT. The encoded protein is CASSSRPTGNRSSYNSPLHF.

The chain has TRBV5-4 and TRBJ1-1, with D maybe TRBD1 (5 bases). This CDR3 contains 14 residues. Germline V gene lookup returns CDR1 SGHNT and CDR2 YYREEE (reference sequence). V was shortened by 0 bases and J by 3 bases, with 9 bases between the two germline ends. The CDR3 loop reads CASSLAGLYTEAFF. For the CDR3, the DNA is TGTGCCAGCAGCTTGGCAGGGCTGTACACTGAAGCTTTCTTT.

The J gene is TRBJ2-5, the V gene TRBV27; TRBD1 might be the D (5 bases). Germline V lookup: CDR1 MNHEY, CDR2 SMNVEV (reference sequence). V gave up 5 bases and J gave up 7 bases, with 11 bases separating them. The CDR3 loop spans 12 amino acids. The CDR3 loop is CASSKPQGTQYF. The CDR3 DNA sequence: TGTGCCAGCAGTAAACCCCAGGGGACCCAGTACTTC.

The V and J genes are TRBV2 and TRBJ1-3; tentative D call: TRBD1 (5 bases). Trimming left V 7 bases short and J 4 bases short, with 14 bases between. The CDR3 sequence is 14 residues long. Germline V CDR1 and CDR2: SNHLY, FYNNEI. CDR3 bases: TGTGCCAGCACCCGGCTGGGACTGGGAAACACCATATATTTT. It encodes CASTRLGLGNTIYF.

The chain carries TRBV7-2 and TRBJ2-3; D uncertain. Trimming shortened V by 0 bases and J by 2 bases, and 12 bases separated the two germline ends. The length of the CDR3 is 16 residues. Germline V gene sequence: CDR1 SGHTA, CDR2 FQGNSA. CDR3 DNA sequence: TGTGCCAGCAGCTTAGCCCCCGCGAAATACACAGATACGCAGTATTTT. It specifies CASSLAPAKYTDTQYF.

The genes are TRBV14 and TRBJ2-1; D perhaps matches TRBD1 (5 bases). Trimming pared 0 bases from V and 0 bases from J, leaving 15 bases between. The CDR3 runs to 18 residues. The germline V gene encodes CDR1 SGHDN and CDR2 FVKESK. CDR3: CASSQDGAGQSSYNEQFF. The CDR3 region has the DNA TGTGCCAGCAGCCAAGATGGAGCAGGGCAAAGCTCCTACAATGAGCAGTTCTTC.

V is TRBV10-3 and J is TRBJ2-3; TRBD1 agrees at 7 bases. Germline-derived CDR1 and CDR2 are ENHRY and SYGVKD. With V trimmed by 10 bases and J by 5 bases, 6 bases remained unmatched. The CDR3 runs 12 residues. CDR3 DNA sequence: TGTGCCACCGGACAGGTAGAAGATACGCAGTATTTT. It is translated as CATGQVEDTQYF.

The V and J genes are TRBV24-1 and TRBJ1-6; 9 positions match TRBD1. This CDR3 is built from 16 residues. After removal of 3 bases from V and 7 bases from J, the junction contained 6 bases not matched to a gene. Germline V gene lookup returns CDR1 KGHDR and CDR2 SFDVKD. CDR3 sequence (DNA): TGTGCCACCAGTGATGCGACCGGGACAGGGAATTCACCCCTCCACTTT. This sequence encodes CATSDATGTGNSPLHF.

This clone came up once. This rearrangement joins TRBV27 to TRBJ1-3; D remains unclear. Germline CDR1 and CDR2: MNHEY and SMNVEV (reference sequence). This CDR3 is 15 amino acids long. V was pared by 6 bases and J by 4 bases, with 16 bases between. In DNA, the CDR3 is TGTGCCAGCAGCCACATTTCGAATGCAGGAAACACCATATATTTT. This translates into CASSHISNAGNTIYF.

The chain carries TRBV18 and TRBJ2-7; 9 positions agree with TRBD2. Germline lookup yields CDR1 KGHSH and CDR2 LQKENI. The length of the CDR3 is 16 residues. The V and J ends lost 4 bases and 3 bases, in that order; junction bases with no gene match: 10. CDR3 nucleotide sequence: TGTGCCAGCTCACGAAGCCCTAGCGGGGTAGTCTACGAGCAGTACTTC. It translates to CASSRSPSGVVYEQYF.

This chain connects TRBV5-6 to TRBJ1-2; D is perhaps TRBD1 (5 bases). Germline V gene lookup returns CDR1 SGHDT and CDR2 YYEEEE. The CDR3 length is 15 residues. The germline V and J ends were trimmed by 3 bases and 1 base, with 13 bases remaining between them. The CDR3 DNA is TGTGCCAGCAGCTCGGGACTTCCTTTTAACTATGGCTACACCTTC. Its translation: CASSSGLPFNYGYTF.

In DNA, the CDR3 is TGTGCCACAGCACGTGACAGGGGGCTGGTCACTGAAGCTTTCTTT. It is translated as CATARDRGLVTEAFF. This chain links TRBV6-5 with TRBJ1-1; 10 nucleotides align to TRBD1. The CDR3 runs 15 residues. V was clipped by 10 bases and J by 4 bases; unmatched bases: 12. The germline V gene encodes CDR1 MNHEY and CDR2 SVGAGI.

This chain links TRBV5-6 with TRBJ2-5, with a possible D match to TRBD1 (6 bases). The CDR3 contains 17 residues. Germline assignment: CDR1 SGHDT and CDR2 YYEEEE. Trimming removed 0 bases at V and 1 base at J, with 16 bases between. CDR3 sequence: CASSLEGPTGLQETQYF. The CDR3 coding sequence is TGTGCCAGCAGCTTGGAAGGCCCAACAGGGCTCCAAGAGACCCAGTACTTC.

The chain couples TRBV19 to TRBJ1-2; 11 positions agree with TRBD1. CDR1 is LNHDA, CDR2 SQIVND, per germline (reference sequence). Trimming cost V 3 bases and J 8 bases; bases outside gene matches: 17. The CDR3 length is 18 residues. This CDR3 is CASSIAGTGGLTSGGYTF. The CDR3 coding sequence is TGTGCCAGTAGTATTGCCGGGACAGGGGGTCTTACGAGCGGAGGCTACACCTTC.

This sequence joins TRBV29-1 and TRBJ1-1, with a tentative D call TRBD1 (6 bases). CDR3 size: 12 residues. Trimming took off 8 bases at V and 1 base at J, with 11 bases between the two ends. Per germline, CDR1 SQVTM and CDR2 ANQGSEA. The CDR3 nucleotides read TGCAGCCCAGGGGAGTCGAACACTGAAGCTTTCTTT. Translation gives CSPGESNTEAFF.

This chain connects TRBV19 to TRBJ1-2; TRBD1 aligns across 10 bases. The CDR3 sequence is 13 residues long. Germline CDR1 reads LNHDA; CDR2 reads SQIVND (reference sequence). Trimming at V came to 1 base and at J to 7 bases, leaving 0 bases not matched to a gene. The CDR3: CASSIGQGAGYTF. CDR3 DNA: TGTGCCAGTAGTATAGGACAGGGGGCTGGCTACACCTTC.

The rearrangement links TRBV6-4 to TRBJ2-1; 9 nucleotides line up with TRBD2. CDR1 MRHNA and CDR2 SNTAGT come from the germline V gene. J lost 3 bases, V lost 9 bases, and 12 bases had no gene match. CDR3 length: 16 amino acids. The CDR3 nucleotides are TGTGCCAGGCTAGGTAGCGGGGGAGTCCTCTACAATGAGCAGTTCTTC. It codes for CARLGSGGVLYNEQFF.

The chain recombines TRBV19 with TRBJ2-1, with 11 positions matching TRBD1. The CDR3 totals 15 residues. The germline V gene encodes CDR1 LNHDA and CDR2 SQIVND (reference sequence). Unmatched junction bases numbered 3, after V lost 6 bases and J lost 2 bases. CDR3: CASSRDRGAYNEQFF. The CDR3 DNA reads as TGTGCCAGTAGCCGGGACAGGGGGGCCTACAATGAGCAGTTCTTC.

The chain uses TRBV5-1 and TRBJ2-2, with D hard to call. V gave up 0 bases and J gave up 3 bases, with 9 bases separating them. The CDR3 loop spans 15 amino acids. Germline CDR1 is SGHRS and CDR2 is YFSETQ. The CDR3 DNA follows: TGCGCCAGCAGCTTGGGGTCTCGAGACACCGGGGAGCTGTTTTTT. Translation gives CASSLGSRDTGELFF. Full variable domain (outside the CDR3, taken from reference TRBV5-1 and TRBJ2-2): KAGVTQTPRYLIKTRGQQVTLSCSPISGHRSVSWYQQTPGQGLQFLFEYFSETQRNKGNFPGRFSGRQFSNSRSEMNVSTLELGDSALYLCASSLGSRDTGELFFGEGSRLTVL.